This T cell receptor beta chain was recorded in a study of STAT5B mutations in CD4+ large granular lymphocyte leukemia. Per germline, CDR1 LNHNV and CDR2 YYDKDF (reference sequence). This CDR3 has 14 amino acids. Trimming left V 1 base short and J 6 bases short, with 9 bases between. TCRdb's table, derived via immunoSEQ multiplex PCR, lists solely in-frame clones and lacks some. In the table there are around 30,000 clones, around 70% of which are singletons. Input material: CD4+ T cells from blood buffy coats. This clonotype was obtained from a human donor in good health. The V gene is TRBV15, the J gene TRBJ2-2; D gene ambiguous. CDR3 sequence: CATSRVRDSGELFF. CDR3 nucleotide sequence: TGTGCCACCAGCAGAGTCCGAGACTCCGGGGAGCTGTTTTTT.